The rows below give T cell receptor beta chains drawn from one sample of a study of technical replicates of blood from a few donors. TCRdb's copy holds only in-frame clones and misses some; the assay was immunoSEQ multiplex PCR. The sample lists around 100,000 clones, roughly 96% occurring once. Material: T cells isolated from PBMCs. The receptors were gathered from a human donor in good health. The CDR3 runs from the conserved cysteine through the conserved F or W. A D gene is named only where the DNA matches it firmly. Size tells how often a clone was seen (once, few, many) or the class of an expanded clone, and some rows leave it out.

d_call: NA
j_call: TRBJ1-5
clone_size: NA
v_call: TRBV5-6
cdr3_aa: CASSLGATGGQPQHF
cdr3_nt: TGTGCCAGCAGCTTGGGGGCCACCGGGGGTCAGCCCCAGCATTTT

d_call: NA
j_call: TRBJ1-1
clone_size: NA
v_call: TRBV27
cdr3_aa: CASSYGGFGNTEAFF
cdr3_nt: TGTGCCAGCAGTTACGGGGGATTCGGTAATACTGAAGCTTTCTTT

d_call: NA
j_call: TRBJ1-2
clone_size: NA
v_call: TRBV19
cdr3_aa: CASSTQGMGRGYTF
cdr3_nt: TGTGCCAGTAGTACGCAGGGGATGGGACGAGGCTACACCTTC

d_call: NA
j_call: TRBJ1-4
clone_size: NA
v_call: TRBV7-8
cdr3_aa: CASSWPNEKLFF
cdr3_nt: TGTGCCAGCAGCTGGCCTAATGAAAAACTGTTTTTT

d_call: NA
j_call: TRBJ2-2
clone_size: NA
v_call: TRBV10-3
cdr3_aa: CAISVGGSTGELFF
cdr3_nt: TGTGCCATCAGTGTAGGGGGATCCACCGGGGAGCTGTTTTTT

d_call: TRBD1
j_call: TRBJ2-7
clone_size: NA
v_call: TRBV30
cdr3_aa: CAWSLLGTGSEQYF
cdr3_nt: TGTGCCTGGAGTTTATTAGGGACAGGGAGCGAGCAGTACTTC

d_call: TRBD1
j_call: TRBJ1-3
clone_size: NA
v_call: TRBV5-6
cdr3_aa: CASSRQGQGNTIYF
cdr3_nt: TGTGCCAGCAGCCGACAGGGGCAAGGAAACACCATATATTTT

d_call: NA
j_call: TRBJ1-3
clone_size: NA
v_call: TRBV6-5
cdr3_aa: CASSRWGERNTIYF
cdr3_nt: TGTGCCAGCAGTCGTTGGGGAGAAAGAAACACCATATATTTT

d_call: NA
j_call: TRBJ1-2
clone_size: once
v_call: TRBV28
cdr3_aa: CASTFLQGYNLIGGYTF
cdr3_nt: TGTGCCAGCACATTTTTGCAGGGGTACAACTTAATTGGAGGCTACACCTTC

d_call: NA
j_call: TRBJ1-1
clone_size: NA
v_call: TRBV29-1
cdr3_aa: CSVKRTMNTEAFF
cdr3_nt: TGCAGCGTGAAGAGAACTATGAACACTGAAGCTTTCTTT

d_call: TRBD2
j_call: TRBJ2-3
clone_size: NA
v_call: TRBV27
cdr3_aa: CASSWVDPRGTDTQYF
cdr3_nt: TGTGCCAGCAGTTGGGTCGACCCGCGGGGGACAGATACGCAGTATTTT

d_call: NA
j_call: TRBJ1-3
clone_size: NA
v_call: TRBV2
cdr3_aa: CASLHFSGNTIYF
cdr3_nt: TGTGCCAGCTTGCACTTCTCTGGAAACACCATATATTTT

d_call: NA
j_call: TRBJ1-2
clone_size: NA
v_call: TRBV6-1
cdr3_aa: CASSEWGGDYGYTF
cdr3_nt: TGTGCCAGCAGTGAATGGGGAGGTGACTATGGCTACACCTTC

d_call: TRBD1
j_call: TRBJ2-7
clone_size: NA
v_call: TRBV29-1
cdr3_aa: CSVATGSFEQYF
cdr3_nt: TGCAGCGTTGCGACAGGGAGTTTCGAGCAGTACTTC

d_call: TRBD2
j_call: TRBJ2-1
clone_size: NA
v_call: TRBV6-5
cdr3_aa: CASTGSGRGEQFF
cdr3_nt: TGTGCCAGCACTGGTAGCGGGAGAGGTGAGCAGTTCTTC

d_call: TRBD1
j_call: TRBJ2-3
clone_size: NA
v_call: TRBV28
cdr3_aa: CASSRQGVGGTQYF
cdr3_nt: TGTGCCAGCAGTAGACAGGGGGTGGGGGGTACGCAGTATTTT

d_call: TRBD1
j_call: TRBJ2-2
clone_size: NA
v_call: TRBV19
cdr3_aa: CASTTGQGRVELFF
cdr3_nt: TGTGCCAGTACCACCGGACAGGGCCGGGTTGAGCTGTTTTTT

d_call: TRBD2
j_call: TRBJ2-5
clone_size: NA
v_call: TRBV7-7
cdr3_aa: CASSLGLAGQETQYF
cdr3_nt: TGTGCTAGCAGCTTGGGACTAGCGGGCCAAGAGACCCAGTACTTC

d_call: NA
j_call: TRBJ2-7
clone_size: NA
v_call: TRBV30
cdr3_aa: CAWSEGLQGIYEQYF
cdr3_nt: TGTGCCTGGAGTGAGGGTCTCCAGGGAATCTACGAGCAGTACTTC

d_call: NA
j_call: TRBJ2-2
clone_size: NA
v_call: TRBV7-8
cdr3_aa: CASSPLTGLAGELFF
cdr3_nt: TGTGCCAGCAGCCCCTTAACAGGGCTCGCCGGGGAGCTGTTTTTT

d_call: TRBD1
j_call: TRBJ1-1
clone_size: NA
v_call: TRBV29-1
cdr3_aa: CSVETGGNTEAFF
cdr3_nt: TGCAGCGTTGAGACAGGGGGGAACACTGAAGCTTTCTTT

d_call: TRBD2
j_call: TRBJ2-7
clone_size: NA
v_call: TRBV2
cdr3_aa: CASRAPGGLAGGGNYEQYF
cdr3_nt: TGTGCCAGCAGGGCCCCTGGTGGACTAGCGGGAGGTGGAAACTACGAGCAGTACTTC

d_call: NA
j_call: TRBJ2-7
clone_size: NA
v_call: TRBV30
cdr3_aa: CAWRGAPYEQYF
cdr3_nt: TGTGCCTGGAGGGGGGCCCCGTACGAGCAGTACTTC

d_call: TRBD1
j_call: TRBJ2-7
clone_size: NA
v_call: TRBV23-1
cdr3_aa: CASSDRNVGQGAYEQYF
cdr3_nt: TGCGCCAGCAGTGATCGTAATGTGGGACAGGGGGCTTACGAGCAGTACTTC

d_call: TRBD2
j_call: TRBJ2-1
clone_size: NA
v_call: TRBV27
cdr3_aa: CASSWGLGGNEQFF
cdr3_nt: TGTGCCAGCAGTTGGGGACTAGGGGGCAATGAGCAGTTCTTC

d_call: TRBD2
j_call: TRBJ2-3
clone_size: NA
v_call: TRBV5-1
cdr3_aa: CASSSGTSGRYTDTQYF
cdr3_nt: TGCGCCAGCAGTTCCGGGACTAGCGGGAGGTACACAGATACGCAGTATTTT

d_call: TRBD1
j_call: TRBJ1-2
clone_size: NA
v_call: TRBV5-4
cdr3_aa: CASSVDRVTYGYTF
cdr3_nt: TGTGCCAGCAGCGTTGACAGGGTTACCTATGGCTACACCTTC

d_call: TRBD2
j_call: TRBJ2-5
clone_size: NA
v_call: TRBV19
cdr3_aa: CASSSLAGKETQYF
cdr3_nt: TGTGCCAGTAGTTCGCTAGCGGGAAAAGAGACCCAGTACTTC

d_call: TRBD1
j_call: TRBJ1-1
clone_size: NA
v_call: TRBV6-6
cdr3_aa: CASSLSNRGPITEAFF
cdr3_nt: TGTGCCAGCAGTCTGAGTAACAGGGGGCCGATCACTGAAGCTTTCTTT

d_call: NA
j_call: TRBJ2-1
clone_size: NA
v_call: TRBV6-5
cdr3_aa: CASGRLDISYNEQFF
cdr3_nt: TGTGCCAGCGGGAGACTGGATATCTCCTACAATGAGCAGTTCTTC

d_call: TRBD1
j_call: TRBJ1-1
clone_size: NA
v_call: TRBV28
cdr3_aa: CASTIGGTVNTEAFF
cdr3_nt: TGTGCCAGCACCATTGGAGGGACAGTGAACACTGAAGCTTTCTTT

d_call: NA
j_call: TRBJ1-2
clone_size: NA
v_call: TRBV6-5
cdr3_aa: CASSYTGSGYTF
cdr3_nt: TGTGCCAGCAGTTACACAGGGTCTGGCTACACCTTC

d_call: NA
j_call: TRBJ1-1
clone_size: NA
v_call: TRBV10-2
cdr3_aa: CASSDSGSGNTEAFF
cdr3_nt: TGCGCCAGCAGTGACTCCGGCTCGGGGAACACTGAAGCTTTCTTT

d_call: NA
j_call: TRBJ1-4
clone_size: NA
v_call: TRBV20-1
cdr3_aa: CSAKGSEKLFF
cdr3_nt: TGCAGTGCCAAAGGGAGTGAAAAACTGTTTTTT

d_call: NA
j_call: TRBJ2-3
clone_size: NA
v_call: TRBV5-4
cdr3_aa: CASSHLTTSDTQYF
cdr3_nt: TGTGCCAGCAGCCACCTAACTACATCAGATACGCAGTATTTT

d_call: NA
j_call: TRBJ1-2
clone_size: NA
v_call: TRBV6-1
cdr3_aa: CASSAKLLTAQTTF
cdr3_nt: TGTGCCAGCAGCGCGAAGTTACTGACAGCGCAAACGACCTTC

d_call: NA
j_call: TRBJ2-7
clone_size: NA
v_call: TRBV7-9
cdr3_aa: CATLDNLSYEQYF
cdr3_nt: TGTGCCACCCTGGACAACCTCTCCTACGAGCAGTACTTC

d_call: NA
j_call: TRBJ2-3
clone_size: NA
v_call: TRBV9
cdr3_aa: CASSAEGDTQYF
cdr3_nt: TGTGCCAGCAGCGCGGAGGGCGATACGCAGTATTTT

d_call: NA
j_call: TRBJ2-7
clone_size: NA
v_call: TRBV4-1
cdr3_aa: CASSQGGDYEQYF
cdr3_nt: TGCGCCAGCAGCCAAGGCGGGGACTACGAGCAGTACTTC

d_call: NA
j_call: TRBJ2-3
clone_size: NA
v_call: TRBV2
cdr3_aa: CASCPGEYTDTQYF
cdr3_nt: TGTGCCAGCTGTCCGGGAGAGTACACAGATACGCAGTATTTT

d_call: TRBD2
j_call: TRBJ2-5
clone_size: NA
v_call: TRBV5-1
cdr3_aa: CASTRLAGEQTQYF
cdr3_nt: TGCGCCAGCACCCGACTAGCGGGAGAACAGACCCAGTACTTC

d_call: NA
j_call: TRBJ1-2
clone_size: NA
v_call: TRBV6-5
cdr3_aa: CASSYAVGRGNYGYTF
cdr3_nt: TGTGCCAGCAGTTACGCCGTGGGGAGGGGAAACTATGGCTACACCTTC

d_call: TRBD1
j_call: TRBJ1-1
clone_size: once
v_call: TRBV4-3
cdr3_aa: CASSRSPGQGNTEAFF
cdr3_nt: TGCGCCAGCAGCCGATCACCGGGACAGGGAAACACTGAAGCTTTCTTT

d_call: NA
j_call: TRBJ1-1
clone_size: NA
v_call: TRBV10-3
cdr3_aa: CAIMQGLGTEAFF
cdr3_nt: TGTGCCATCATGCAGGGGTTGGGCACTGAAGCTTTCTTT

d_call: TRBD1
j_call: TRBJ1-1
clone_size: NA
v_call: TRBV29-1
cdr3_aa: CSLTGGNTEAFF
cdr3_nt: TGCAGCCTGACAGGGGGGAACACTGAAGCTTTCTTT

d_call: TRBD2
j_call: TRBJ2-1
clone_size: NA
v_call: TRBV19
cdr3_aa: CASSIGLAGTAEQFF
cdr3_nt: TGTGCCAGTAGTATTGGGTTAGCGGGAACTGCTGAGCAGTTCTTC

d_call: NA
j_call: TRBJ2-7
clone_size: NA
v_call: TRBV2
cdr3_aa: CASTSHEQYF
cdr3_nt: TGTGCCAGCACGTCCCACGAGCAGTACTTC

d_call: NA
j_call: TRBJ2-7
clone_size: NA
v_call: TRBV7-8
cdr3_aa: CASSLVLVYYEQYF
cdr3_nt: TGTGCCAGCAGCTTAGTACTAGTCTACTACGAGCAGTACTTC

d_call: TRBD1
j_call: TRBJ2-2
clone_size: NA
v_call: TRBV5-1
cdr3_aa: CASSLTGVETGELFF
cdr3_nt: TGCGCCAGCAGCTTGACAGGGGTAGAGACCGGGGAGCTGTTTTTT

d_call: NA
j_call: TRBJ1-2
clone_size: NA
v_call: TRBV9
cdr3_aa: CASSVTDGTLYGYTF
cdr3_nt: TGTGCCAGCAGCGTAACCGACGGGACACTCTATGGCTACACCTTC

d_call: TRBD2
j_call: TRBJ2-7
clone_size: NA
v_call: TRBV19
cdr3_aa: CASSDRASGLSSYEQYF
cdr3_nt: TGTGCCAGTAGTGATAGGGCTAGCGGGCTTAGCTCCTACGAGCAGTACTTC

d_call: TRBD1
j_call: TRBJ1-2
clone_size: NA
v_call: TRBV6-5
cdr3_aa: CASTRQGLGHGYTF
cdr3_nt: TGTGCCAGCACCCGACAGGGGTTAGGCCATGGCTACACCTTC

d_call: NA
j_call: TRBJ2-3
clone_size: NA
v_call: TRBV11-2
cdr3_aa: CASSHTTGRSTDTQYF
cdr3_nt: TGTGCCAGCAGCCACACCACGGGAAGGAGTACAGATACGCAGTATTTT

d_call: NA
j_call: TRBJ2-2
clone_size: NA
v_call: TRBV30
cdr3_aa: CAWDSLSNTGELFF
cdr3_nt: TGTGCCTGGGACAGTCTTTCGAACACCGGGGAGCTGTTTTTT

d_call: NA
j_call: TRBJ1-1
clone_size: NA
v_call: TRBV28
cdr3_aa: CASSFGTQNTEAFF
cdr3_nt: TGTGCCAGCAGTTTCGGGACACAGAACACTGAAGCTTTCTTT

d_call: NA
j_call: TRBJ1-1
clone_size: NA
v_call: TRBV14
cdr3_aa: CASGQDGVGRGAFF
cdr3_nt: TGTGCCAGCGGCCAAGATGGAGTAGGGAGGGGAGCTTTCTTT

d_call: TRBD1
j_call: TRBJ1-2
clone_size: NA
v_call: TRBV7-3
cdr3_aa: CASSLSYSGTGGAGYTF
cdr3_nt: TGTGCCAGCAGCTTATCATACTCCGGGACAGGGGGCGCAGGCTACACCTTC

d_call: TRBD1
j_call: TRBJ1-2
clone_size: NA
v_call: TRBV11-3
cdr3_aa: CASSLDMTGRHGYTF
cdr3_nt: TGTGCCAGCAGCTTAGATATGACAGGGAGGCACGGCTACACCTTC

d_call: TRBD2
j_call: TRBJ2-3
clone_size: NA
v_call: TRBV5-4
cdr3_aa: CASSLTSVGTDTQYF
cdr3_nt: TGTGCCAGCAGCTTGACTAGCGTCGGCACAGATACGCAGTATTTT

d_call: NA
j_call: TRBJ1-1
clone_size: NA
v_call: TRBV28
cdr3_aa: CASSPPGTRTRNTEAFF
cdr3_nt: TGTGCCAGCAGTCCGCCCGGGACAAGGACCCGGAACACTGAAGCTTTCTTT